The 20 T cell receptor beta chains listed next were all sequenced from one sample in a study of a mutant IDH1 vaccine in newly diagnosed glioma. Time point specified: week 5, during vaccination. The vaccine gave 300 ug of a 20-mer mutant IDH1 peptide subcutaneously per dose. What these receptors recognize is not known. The assay was immunoSEQ multiplex PCR, and TCRdb's table has in-frame clones only and misses some. The profile shows roughly 40,000 clones, approximately 91% of them singletons. This specimen was PBMCs, taken from a glioma patient whose treatment included an IDH1 peptide vaccine. These receptors were taken from a man in his fifties with glioma.

The V call is TRBV19, the J call TRBJ1-5, with TRBD1 identical over 10 bases. Germline CDR1 reads LNHDA; CDR2 reads SQIVND (reference sequence). J was trimmed by 6 bases and V by 5 bases; bases with no gene match: 7. This CDR3 has 15 residues. The CDR3: CASSPTGGAGQPQHF. The CDR3 DNA sequence: TGTGCCAGTAGTCCGACAGGGGGCGCCGGTCAGCCCCAGCATTTT. Full variable domain (outside the CDR3, taken from reference TRBV19 and TRBJ1-5): DGGITQSPKYLFRKEGQNVTLSCEQNLNHDAMYWYRQDPGQGLRLIYYSQIVNDFQKGDIAEGYSVSREKKESFPLTVTSAQKNPTAFYLCASSPTGGAGQPQHFGDGTRLSIL.

J is TRBJ2-7 and V is TRBV2; 13 bases fit TRBD2. This CDR3 contains 14 residues. Germline trimming cut 5 bases from V and 4 bases from J; bases unmatched to any gene: 2. The germline gives CDR1 SNHLY, CDR2 FYNNEI. For the CDR3, the DNA is TGTGCCAGCAGTCCGGGACTAGCGGGGTACGAGCAGTACTTC. This translates into CASSPGLAGYEQYF.

This chain uses TRBV6-6 with TRBJ2-7, with D perhaps matching TRBD1 (6 bases). Deletions cut 5 bases from V and 7 bases from J, with 24 bases between. Looked up from germline, CDR1 is MNHNY and CDR2 is SVGAGI (reference sequence). The CDR3 length is 16 residues. The CDR3 bases are TGTGCCAGCAGTGGGCTTACCGGGACAAAGTTCAAGGAGCAGTACTTC. Amino acids: CASSGLTGTKFKEQYF.

The CDR3 reads CASSQDLATTYNEQFF. In DNA form, the CDR3 reads TGTGCCAGCAGCCAAGATCTAGCGACGACCTACAATGAGCAGTTCTTC. The rearrangement uses TRBV4-2 and TRBJ2-1; possibly TRBD2 for D (6 bases). Per germline, CDR1 LGHNA and CDR2 YNFKEQ. V gave up 0 bases and J gave up 2 bases, with 11 bases separating them. The CDR3 is 16 amino acids.

The V call is TRBV14, the J call TRBJ2-5; 7 bases are shared with TRBD1. The CDR3 is 13 amino acids. Trimming removed 4 bases from V and 5 bases from J; junction bases left unmatched: 4. The germline V gene encodes CDR1 SGHDN and CDR2 FVKESK. Here the CDR3 DNA reads TGTGCCAGCAGCCCCCGACAGGGTGAGACCCAGTACTTC. The encoded protein is CASSPRQGETQYF.

The V gene is TRBV7-9, the J gene TRBJ1-6; possible D gene TRBD1, 5 bases. Looked up from germline, CDR1 is SEHNR and CDR2 is FQNEAQ (reference sequence). This CDR3 contains 14 residues. V lost 2 bases and J lost 7, with 9 bases in between. The CDR3 DNA sequence: TGTGCCAGCAGCTTACAGGGTAACAATTCACCCCTCCACTTT. Translated, it gives CASSLQGNNSPLHF.

J is TRBJ1-2 and V is TRBV29-1; a weak D match, TRBD1 (5 bases). Germline V gives CDR1 SQVTM, CDR2 ANQGSEA. This CDR3 contains 11 residues. Trimming took off 8 bases at V and 8 bases at J, with 15 bases between the two ends. The chain's CDR3 is CSCGGTEGYTF. CDR3 DNA: TGCAGCTGTGGGGGGACGGAAGGCTACACCTTC.

The CDR3 DNA reads as TGTGCCAGCAGCTCCAGTTTTGCTAGCACAGATACGCAGTATTTT. Its translation is CASSSSFASTDTQYF. The rearrangement links TRBV7-8 to TRBJ2-3; no definite D call. Germline CDR1 reads SGHVS; CDR2 reads FQNEAQ. The CDR3 consists of 15 residues. V lost 4 bases and J 0 bases, leaving 11 bases between the germline ends.

CDR3 DNA sequence: TGTGCCAGCAGTGAGGTTTCGGCGGCCCAAGAGACCCAGTACTTC. Translation: CASSEVSAAQETQYF. The chain couples TRBV6-1 to TRBJ2-5; D uncertain. The CDR3 contains 15 residues. The V end lost 3 bases, the J end lost 1 base, and 12 bases lay between the germline ends. The germline gives CDR1 MNHNS, CDR2 SASEGT.

The chain employs TRBV4-2 and TRBJ1-1, with D perhaps matching TRBD1 (6 bases). The CDR3 is 14 residues long. Germline loops: CDR1 LGHNA, CDR2 YNFKEQ. The germline V and J ends were trimmed by 3 bases and 3 bases, with 11 bases remaining between them. CDR3 in amino acids: CASSQVGADTEAFF. In DNA, the CDR3 is TGTGCCAGCAGCCAGGTGGGGGCGGACACTGAAGCTTTCTTT.

The chain uses TRBV6-5 and TRBJ1-4, with D possibly being TRBD1 (6 bases). Germline CDR1 MNHEY, CDR2 SVGAGI. V was trimmed by 2 bases and J by 8 bases, leaving 12 bases between them. This CDR3 is built from 14 residues. CDR3 amino acids: CASSYTQGHEKLFF. CDR3 sequence (DNA): TGTGCCAGCAGTTACACCCAGGGACACGAAAAACTGTTTTTT.

The chain uses TRBV5-4 and TRBJ2-5; maybe TRBD2 (5 bases). The CDR3 totals 15 residues. CDR1 SGHNT and CDR2 YYREEE come from the germline V gene (reference sequence). Trimming shortened V by 0 bases and J by 3 bases, and 12 bases separated the two germline ends. This chain's CDR3 is CASSLDLREEETQYF. As DNA, the CDR3 is TGTGCCAGCAGCTTGGACCTTCGGGAAGAAGAGACCCAGTACTTC.

This chain joins TRBV6-6 and TRBJ2-1; D uncertain. The ends were cut back, 7 bases at V and 6 bases at J, with 16 bases in the middle. The CDR3 contains 14 residues. Germline V gene lookup returns CDR1 MNHNY and CDR2 SVGAGI (reference sequence). CDR3 DNA sequence: TGTGCCAGCATGCTCGTAGAATTTCTCAATGAGCAGTTCTTC. Protein sequence: CASMLVEFLNEQFF.

CDR3 protein: CASRRDMASGNTIYF. The DNA of the CDR3 is TGTGCCAGCAGGAGGGACATGGCCTCTGGAAACACCATATATTTT. The chain has TRBV6-1 and TRBJ1-3, with D possibly being TRBD1 (6 bases). This CDR3 contains 15 residues. Germline loops: CDR1 MNHNS, CDR2 SASEGT. Trimming removed 6 bases at V and 0 bases at J, with 12 bases between.

V usage is TRBV5-1 and J usage is TRBJ1-6; tentative D call: TRBD1 (6 bases). This CDR3 is built from 15 residues. CDR1 and CDR2 from the germline V gene are SGHRS and YFSETQ. Trimming took off 0 bases at V and 7 bases at J, with 11 bases between the two ends. For the CDR3, the DNA is TGCGCCAGCAGCTTGGCCGAGGGGGAGAATTCACCCCTCCACTTT. It yields the protein CASSLAEGENSPLHF.

The chain is built from TRBV7-8 and TRBJ2-2, with D perhaps matching TRBD2 (6 bases). This CDR3 comprises 15 residues. Per germline, CDR1 SGHVS and CDR2 FQNEAQ. V was pared by 8 bases and J by 4 bases, with 17 bases between. The CDR3 nucleotides read TGTGCCAGCTTCCGGGGGACCGGGGCCACCGGGGAGCTGTTTTTT. As protein: CASFRGTGATGELFF.

For this clone: Mismatch with germline at one junction end may stem from a read error. This sequence joins TRBV6-5 and TRBJ1-4, with D hard to call. The CDR3 is 11 residues long. Germline CDR1 MNHEY, CDR2 SVGAGI. The CDR3 sequence is CAISEEGKLFF. Written as DNA, the CDR3 is TGTGCCATCAGTGAGGAGGGAAAACTGTTTTTT.

The chain has TRBV28 and TRBJ1-3, with 9 bases matching TRBD1. Germline assignment: CDR1 MDHEN and CDR2 SYDVKM. J gave up 2 bases and V 8 bases, and 4 bases lay outside the gene matches. The CDR3 consists of 14 residues. The CDR3 region is CASVRDRAGNTIYF. The CDR3 DNA follows: TGTGCCAGCGTCCGGGACAGGGCTGGAAACACCATATATTTT.

This chain joins TRBV4-3 and TRBJ1-1; 7 nucleotides line up with TRBD1. Germline V gives CDR1 LGHNA, CDR2 YSLEER. J lost 4 bases, V lost 0 bases, and 5 bases had no gene match. The CDR3 loop spans 15 amino acids. CDR3 DNA: TGCGCCAGCAGCCAAGATCTAGGGACAGCCACTGAAGCTTTCTTT. This encodes CASSQDLGTATEAFF.

The J gene is TRBJ2-5, the V gene TRBV5-1, with D hard to call. CDR1 and CDR2 (germline): SGHRS, YFSETQ. Trimming removed 4 bases at V and 3 bases at J, with 13 bases between. CDR3 length equals 14 residues. CDR3 sequence (DNA): TGCGCCAGCAGCGACCCGAGTACAAAAGAGACCCAGTACTTC. This encodes CASSDPSTKETQYF.